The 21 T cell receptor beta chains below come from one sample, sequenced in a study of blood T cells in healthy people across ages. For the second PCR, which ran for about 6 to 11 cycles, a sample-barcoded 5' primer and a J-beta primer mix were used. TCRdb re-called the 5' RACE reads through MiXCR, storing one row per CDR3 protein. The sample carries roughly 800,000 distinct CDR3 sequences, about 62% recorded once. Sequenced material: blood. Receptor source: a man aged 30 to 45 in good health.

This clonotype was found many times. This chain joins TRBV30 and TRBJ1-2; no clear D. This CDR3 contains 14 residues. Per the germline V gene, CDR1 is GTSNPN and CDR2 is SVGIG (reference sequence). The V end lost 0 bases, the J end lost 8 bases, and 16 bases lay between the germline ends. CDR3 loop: CAWSVGSTEEGYTF. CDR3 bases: TGTGCCTGGAGTGTGGGATCCACAGAGGAGGGCTACACCTTC.

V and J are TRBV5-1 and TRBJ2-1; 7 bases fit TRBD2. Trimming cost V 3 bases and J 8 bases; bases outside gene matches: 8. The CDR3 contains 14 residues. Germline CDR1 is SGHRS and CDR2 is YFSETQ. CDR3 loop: CASSWGGELHEQFF. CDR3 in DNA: TGCGCCAGCAGCTGGGGGGGGGAGCTCCATGAGCAGTTCTTC.

The CDR3 loop reads CASSPLAPLGGSYEQYF. In DNA form, the CDR3 reads TGTGCCAGCAGTCCGCTCGCCCCCTTGGGCGGTTCCTACGAGCAGTACTTC. This chain links TRBV28 with TRBJ2-7; D remains unclear. Germline V gives CDR1 MDHEN, CDR2 SYDVKM. The CDR3 is 17 residues long. V lost 5 bases to trimming and J lost 1 base, with 21 bases between them. The full variable domain, its missing parts supplied by reference TRBV28 and TRBJ2-7, is DVKVTQSSRYLVKRTGEKVFLECVQDMDHENMFWYRQDPGLGLRLIYFSYDVKMKEKGDIPEGYSVSREKKERFSLILESASTNQTSMYLCASSPLAPLGGSYEQYFGPGTRLTVT.

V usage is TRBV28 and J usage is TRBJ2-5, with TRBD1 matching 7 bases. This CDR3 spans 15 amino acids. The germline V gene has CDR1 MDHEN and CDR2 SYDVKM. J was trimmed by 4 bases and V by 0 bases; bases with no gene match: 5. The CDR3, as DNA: TGTGCCAGCAGTTTATGGGGGGCAGGGGGAGAGACCCAGTACTTC. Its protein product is CASSLWGAGGETQYF.

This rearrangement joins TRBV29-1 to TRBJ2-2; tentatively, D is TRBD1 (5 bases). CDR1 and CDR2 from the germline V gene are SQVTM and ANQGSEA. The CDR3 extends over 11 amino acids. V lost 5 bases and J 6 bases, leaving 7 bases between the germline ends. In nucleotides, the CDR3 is TGCAGCGTTCCAGGGTCCGGGGAGCTGTTTTTT. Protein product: CSVPGSGELFF.

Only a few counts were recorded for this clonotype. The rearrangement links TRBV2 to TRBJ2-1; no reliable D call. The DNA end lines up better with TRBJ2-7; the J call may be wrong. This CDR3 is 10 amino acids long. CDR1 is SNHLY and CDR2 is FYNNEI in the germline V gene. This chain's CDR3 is CASRGNEQYF. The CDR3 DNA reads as TGTGCCAGCAGGGGCAATGAGCAGTACTTC.

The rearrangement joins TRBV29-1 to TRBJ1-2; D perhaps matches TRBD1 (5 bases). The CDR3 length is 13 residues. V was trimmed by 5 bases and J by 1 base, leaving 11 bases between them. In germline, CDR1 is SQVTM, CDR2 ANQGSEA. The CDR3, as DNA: TGCAGCGTTTGGTCAGGGCTTAACTATGGCTACACCTTC. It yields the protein CSVWSGLNYGYTF. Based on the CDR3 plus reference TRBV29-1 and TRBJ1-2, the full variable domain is SAVISQKPSRDICQRGTSLTIQCQVDSQVTMMFWYRQQPGQSLTLIATANQGSEATYESGFVIDKFPISRPNLTFSTLTVSNMSPEDSSIYLCSVWSGLNYGYTFGSGTRLTVV.

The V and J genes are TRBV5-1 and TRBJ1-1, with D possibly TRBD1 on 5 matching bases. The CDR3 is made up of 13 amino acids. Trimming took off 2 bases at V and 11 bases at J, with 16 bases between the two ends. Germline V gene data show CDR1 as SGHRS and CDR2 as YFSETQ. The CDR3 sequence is CASSLEGESRAFF. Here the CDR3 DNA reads TGCGCCAGCAGCTTAGAAGGGGAGAGTAGGGCTTTCTTT.

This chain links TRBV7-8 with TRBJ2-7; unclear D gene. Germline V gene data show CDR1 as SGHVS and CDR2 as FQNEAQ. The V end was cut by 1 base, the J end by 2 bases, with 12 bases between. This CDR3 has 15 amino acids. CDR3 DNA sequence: TGTGCCAGCAGCTTAGACCCCGGGTCCCCCTACGAGCAGTACTTC. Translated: CASSLDPGSPYEQYF.

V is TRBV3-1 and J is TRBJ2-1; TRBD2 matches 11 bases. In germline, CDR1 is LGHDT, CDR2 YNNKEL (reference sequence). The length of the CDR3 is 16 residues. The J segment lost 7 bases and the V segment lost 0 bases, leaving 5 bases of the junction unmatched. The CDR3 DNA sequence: TGTGCCAGCAGCCAAGAGACTAGCGGGACCGGGAATGAGCAGTTCTTC. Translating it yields CASSQETSGTGNEQFF.

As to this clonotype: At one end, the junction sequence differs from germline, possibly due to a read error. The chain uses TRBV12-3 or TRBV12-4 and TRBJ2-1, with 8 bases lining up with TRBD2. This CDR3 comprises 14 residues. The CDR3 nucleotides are TGTGCCAGCAGTATAGCGGGGCTAGCTGGTGAGCAGTTCTTC. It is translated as CASSIAGLAGEQFF.

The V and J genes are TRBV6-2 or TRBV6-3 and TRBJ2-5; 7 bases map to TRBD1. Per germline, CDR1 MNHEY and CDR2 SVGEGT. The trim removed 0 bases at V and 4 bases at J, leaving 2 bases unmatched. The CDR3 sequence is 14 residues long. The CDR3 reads CASSYSAGGETQYF. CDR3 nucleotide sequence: TGTGCCAGCAGTTACTCGGCAGGGGGAGAGACCCAGTACTTC.

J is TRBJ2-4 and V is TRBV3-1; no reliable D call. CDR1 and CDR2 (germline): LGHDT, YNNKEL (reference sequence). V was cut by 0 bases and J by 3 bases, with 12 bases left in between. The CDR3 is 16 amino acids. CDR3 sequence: CASSQDRSWVKNIQYF. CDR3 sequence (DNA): TGTGCCAGCAGCCAAGATCGGTCGTGGGTCAAAAACATTCAGTACTTC.

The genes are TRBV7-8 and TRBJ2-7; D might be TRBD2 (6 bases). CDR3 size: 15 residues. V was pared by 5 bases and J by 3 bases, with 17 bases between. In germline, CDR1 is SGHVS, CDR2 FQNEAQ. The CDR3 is CASSKRPGDHYEQYF. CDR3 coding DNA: TGTGCCAGCAGCAAACGCCCGGGGGACCACTACGAGCAGTACTTC.

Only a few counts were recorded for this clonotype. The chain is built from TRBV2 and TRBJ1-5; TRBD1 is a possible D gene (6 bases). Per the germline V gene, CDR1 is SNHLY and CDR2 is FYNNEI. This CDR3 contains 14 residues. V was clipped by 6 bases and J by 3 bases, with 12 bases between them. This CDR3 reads CASSETGPNQPQHF. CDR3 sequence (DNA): TGTGCCAGCAGCGAGACAGGACCCAATCAGCCCCAGCATTTT. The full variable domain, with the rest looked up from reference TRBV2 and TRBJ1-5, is EPEVTQTPSHQVTQMGQEVILRCVPISNHLYFYWYRQILGQKVEFLVSFYNNEISEKSEIFDDQFSVERPDGSNFTLKIRSTKLEDSAMYFCASSETGPNQPQHFGDGTRLSIL.

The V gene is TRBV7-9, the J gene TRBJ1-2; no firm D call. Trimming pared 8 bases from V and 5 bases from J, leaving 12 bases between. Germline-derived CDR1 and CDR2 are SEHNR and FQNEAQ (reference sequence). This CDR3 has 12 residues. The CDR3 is CASGTAAYGYTF. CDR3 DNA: TGTGCCAGCGGTACCGCGGCGTATGGCTACACCTTC.

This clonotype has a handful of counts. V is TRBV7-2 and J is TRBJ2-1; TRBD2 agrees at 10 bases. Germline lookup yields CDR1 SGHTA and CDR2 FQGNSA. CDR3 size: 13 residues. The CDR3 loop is CAQTSGWNNEQFF. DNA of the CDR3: TGTGCTCAGACTAGCGGGTGGAACAATGAGCAGTTCTTC.

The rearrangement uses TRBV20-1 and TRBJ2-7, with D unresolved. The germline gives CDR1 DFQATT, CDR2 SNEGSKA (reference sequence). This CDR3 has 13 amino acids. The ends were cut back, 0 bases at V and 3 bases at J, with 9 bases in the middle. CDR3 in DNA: TGCAGTGCTAGAGAACGTGAAAGCTACGAGCAGTACTTC. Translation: CSARERESYEQYF.

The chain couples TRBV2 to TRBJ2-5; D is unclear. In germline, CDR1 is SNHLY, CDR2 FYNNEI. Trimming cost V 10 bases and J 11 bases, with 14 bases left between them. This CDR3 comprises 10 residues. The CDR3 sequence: CATGPYGQYF. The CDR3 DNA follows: TGTGCCACCGGGCCATACGGGCAGTACTTC.

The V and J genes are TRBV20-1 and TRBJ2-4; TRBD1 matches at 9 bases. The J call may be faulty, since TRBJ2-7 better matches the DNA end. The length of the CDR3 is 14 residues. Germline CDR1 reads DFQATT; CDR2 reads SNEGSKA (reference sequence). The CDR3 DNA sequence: TGCAGTTCTCGAGGGGGACAGGGTATTGGCGAGCAGTACTTC. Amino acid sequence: CSSRGGQGIGEQYF.

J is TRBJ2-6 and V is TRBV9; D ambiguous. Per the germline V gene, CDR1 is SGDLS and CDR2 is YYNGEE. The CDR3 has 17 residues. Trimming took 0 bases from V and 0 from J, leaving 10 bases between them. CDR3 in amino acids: CASSVGFPSSGANVLTF. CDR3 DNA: TGTGCCAGCAGCGTAGGCTTTCCCTCCTCTGGGGCCAACGTCCTGACTTTC.